The 10 T cell receptor beta chains reported below all come from one sample, sequenced in a study of blood T cell repertoires in COVID-19. The table came from immunoSEQ multiplex PCR; TCRdb's copy has only in-frame clones and leaves some out. The table shows some 120,000 clones, with around four fifths occurring only once. Sequencing was carried out using peripheral blood. These receptors were obtained from a man between 60 and 70 years old with acute or convalescent COVID-19.

The rearrangement links TRBV19 to TRBJ1-2; D may be TRBD1 (5 bases). The germline CDR1 and CDR2 sequences are LNHDA and SQIVND (reference sequence). The CDR3 sequence is 13 residues long. The V gene lost 7 bases and the J gene lost 4 bases, with 13 bases spanning the gap. The CDR3 spells CASTPAGGYGYTF. CDR3 coding DNA: TGTGCCAGTACCCCCGCGGGGGGCTATGGCTACACCTTC.

V and J are TRBV27 and TRBJ2-5; TRBD2 aligns across 12 bases. V shed 6 bases, J shed 5 bases, and the junction held 4 bases outside the gene matches. The germline gives CDR1 MNHEY, CDR2 SMNVEV (reference sequence). The CDR3 is made up of 14 amino acids. CDR3 loop: CASSRLAGEETQYF. CDR3 nucleotide sequence: TGTGCCAGCAGCAGACTAGCGGGAGAGGAGACCCAGTACTTC.

The chain couples TRBV4-1 to TRBJ1-6; 9 bases are shared with TRBD1. The CDR3 extends over 15 amino acids. The germline gives CDR1 MGHRA, CDR2 YSYEKL. J was trimmed by 9 bases and V by 6 bases; bases with no gene match: 9. The CDR3 sequence: CASSRTDRGFSPLHF. The CDR3 region has the DNA TGCGCCAGCAGTCGTACGGACAGGGGATTTTCACCCCTCCACTTT.

Only one count was recorded for this clone. V gene TRBV4-2 combines with J gene TRBJ2-7; 9 positions match TRBD2. Germline assignment: CDR1 LGHNA and CDR2 YNFKEQ. V dropped 1 base and J dropped 2; count of bases not matched to a gene: 3. The CDR3 covers 15 residues. CDR3: CASSQVGGRAYEQYF. DNA for the CDR3: TGTGCCAGCAGCCAAGTTGGCGGGAGGGCCTACGAGCAGTACTTC.

V gene TRBV7-9 combines with J gene TRBJ2-7; 7 bases are shared with TRBD1. Germline V gene data show CDR1 as SEHNR and CDR2 as FQNEAQ (reference sequence). V was pared by 1 base and J by 0 bases, with 6 bases of the junction left unmatched. The CDR3 spans 16 residues. CDR3 residues: CASSLGQGGGSYEQYF. The CDR3 DNA is TGTGCCAGCAGCTTAGGACAGGGTGGTGGCTCCTACGAGCAGTACTTC. The full variable domain, in which reference TRBV7-9 and TRBJ2-7 provide the parts outside the CDR3, is DTGVSQNPRHKITKRGQNVTFRCDPISEHNRLYWYRQTLGQGPEFLTYFQNEAQLEKSRLLSDRFSAERPKGSFSTLEIQRTEQGDSAMYLCASSLGQGGGSYEQYFGPGTRLTVT.

The CDR3 sequence: CASSRDRDCNQPQHF. The CDR3 region has the DNA TGTGCCAGCAGCAGGGACAGGGATTGCAATCAGCCCCAGCATTTT. The rearrangement joins TRBV21-1 to TRBJ1-5; the D call TRBD1 from the table was never checked on the DNA. TRBV21-1 is marked as a pseudogene. This CDR3 comprises 15 residues.

The rearrangement joins TRBV14 to TRBJ2-4; TRBD2 might be the D (5 bases). V was shortened by 2 bases and J by 0 bases, with 5 bases between the two germline ends. Per germline, CDR1 SGHDN and CDR2 FVKESK. The CDR3 loop spans 14 amino acids. CDR3 protein: CASSQSGAKNIQYF. The CDR3 DNA is TGTGCCAGCAGCCAAAGCGGAGCCAAAAACATTCAGTACTTC. The full variable domain, rest sourced from reference TRBV14 and TRBJ2-4, is EAGVTQFPSHSVIEKGQTVTLRCDPISGHDNLYWYRRVMGKEIKFLLHFVKESKQDESGMPNNRFLAERTGGTYSTLKVQPAELEDSGVYFCASSQSGAKNIQYFGAGTRLSVL.

The CDR3 nucleotides are TGTGCCAGCTCACCATTAGTAGACTACGAGCAGTACTTC. It translates to CASSPLVDYEQYF. This chain joins TRBV18 and TRBJ2-7; D gene unclear. This CDR3 is 13 amino acids long. V was cut by 2 bases and J by 3 bases, with 8 bases left in between. Looked up from germline, CDR1 is KGHSH and CDR2 is LQKENI.

This rearrangement joins TRBV9 to TRBJ2-1; D is possibly TRBD2 (5 bases). Germline V gene sequence: CDR1 SGDLS, CDR2 YYNGEE. V was shortened by 3 bases and J by 3 bases, with 10 bases between the two germline ends. The CDR3 loop spans 14 amino acids. Written as DNA, the CDR3 is TGTGCCAGCAGCGCAGAGGGCCTCTACAATGAGCAGTTCTTC. Protein: CASSAEGLYNEQFF.

This clone was observed once. The chain joins TRBV9 to TRBJ1-2, with 9 nucleotides matching TRBD1. The length of the CDR3 is 15 residues. The junction had 9 bases not matched to a gene; V was cut back by 4 bases and J by 5 bases. The V gene's germline CDR1 is SGDLS and CDR2 YYNGEE. The CDR3 DNA is TGTGCCAGCAGCCGAGGCGGGGACAGGGATTATGGCTACACCTTC. Its protein product is CASSRGGDRDYGYTF.